This entry features one T cell receptor (beta chain) sequence. TCRdb called the RT-PCR reads again in MiXCR, with one record for every CDR3 protein. The table has fewer than 800,000 distinct CDR3 sequences, more than 13% seen once. V gave up 3 bases and J gave up 6 bases; unmatched junction bases: 15. The CDR3 contains 18 residues. CDR1 is LNHNV, CDR2 YYDKDF, per germline (reference sequence). V gene TRBV15 combines with J gene TRBJ1-2, with 11 bases identical to TRBD1. This TCR was sampled from a female donor in good health, serving as a healthy control. Material for sequencing was memory CD4+ T cells from blood. The CDR3 sequence: CATSSTRDRGGSLDGYTF. For the CDR3, the DNA is TGTGCCACCAGCAGCACCCGGGACAGGGGGGGATCCCTGGATGGCTACACCTTC.